These T cell receptor beta chains were read from a single sample in a study of blood T cell repertoires in COVID-19. The method was immunoSEQ multiplex PCR; TCRdb's version includes in-frame clones alone and lacks a portion of them. Among 470,000 or so clones, 70% to 90% were seen once, and the ten largest hold roughly 3.1%. Specimen: peripheral blood. These receptor sequences come from a human donor in a cohort sampled during active COVID-19. The CDR3 runs from the conserved cysteine through the conserved F or W. Fields, in order: J gene, V gene, D gene, clone size, CDR3 DNA, CDR3 protein. D genes are given only for firm matches. The size of a clone is reported for some rows only, either as once, few or many, or as a class for expanded clones.

j_call: TRBJ1-4
v_call: TRBV18
d_call: -
clone_size: -
cdr3_nt: TGTGCCAGCTCACGGAGGACCCGCGGGGAAAAACTGTTTTTT
cdr3_aa: CASSRRTRGEKLFF

j_call: TRBJ2-2
v_call: TRBV6-5
d_call: TRBD2
clone_size: -
cdr3_nt: TGTGCCAGCAGTTACTCGAGCGGGAGTCCCGGGGAGCTGTTTTTT
cdr3_aa: CASSYSSGSPGELFF

j_call: TRBJ2-2
v_call: TRBV9
d_call: -
clone_size: few
cdr3_nt: TGTGCCAGCAGCGTAGGCTTCCAGGGCTCCGGGGAGCTGTTTTTT
cdr3_aa: CASSVGFQGSGELFF

j_call: TRBJ1-5
v_call: TRBV5-1
d_call: -
clone_size: -
cdr3_nt: TGCGCCAGCAGCCCGGACAGTCCCAATCAGCCCCAGCATTTT
cdr3_aa: CASSPDSPNQPQHF

j_call: TRBJ2-1
v_call: TRBV19
d_call: -
clone_size: -
cdr3_nt: TGTGCCAGTAGTACGGCCGGGGGCTACAATGAGCAGTTCTTC
cdr3_aa: CASSTAGGYNEQFF

j_call: TRBJ1-5
v_call: TRBV7-9
d_call: TRBD1
clone_size: -
cdr3_nt: TGTGCCAGCAGCTTAGGGGACAGGGGCCCCAATCAGCCCCAGCATTTT
cdr3_aa: CASSLGDRGPNQPQHF

j_call: TRBJ1-1
v_call: TRBV19
d_call: TRBD1
clone_size: -
cdr3_nt: TGTGCCAGTAGTACGACGACAGGGTCGGAAGCTTTCTTT
cdr3_aa: CASSTTTGSEAFF

j_call: TRBJ2-5
v_call: TRBV15
d_call: TRBD2
clone_size: -
cdr3_nt: TGTGCCACCAGCAGGGGAGCGGGAGGGCCTGTAGAGACCCAGTACTTC
cdr3_aa: CATSRGAGGPVETQYF

j_call: TRBJ2-1
v_call: TRBV6-5
d_call: TRBD2
clone_size: -
cdr3_nt: TGTGCCTCCCAGGGACTAGCGGCCTACAATGAGCAGTTCTTC
cdr3_aa: CASQGLAAYNEQFF

j_call: TRBJ2-5
v_call: TRBV27
d_call: -
clone_size: -
cdr3_nt: TGTGCCAGCAGTCCTTATATAAAAGAGACCCAGTACTTC
cdr3_aa: CASSPYIKETQYF

j_call: TRBJ1-1
v_call: TRBV5-6
d_call: -
clone_size: -
cdr3_nt: TGTGCCAGCAGCGGTACGATAGACACTGAAGCTTTCTTT
cdr3_aa: CASSGTIDTEAFF